This T cell receptor beta chain was retrieved from a study of blood T cells in healthy people across ages. A J-beta primer mix and a sample-barcoded 5' primer were used in a second PCR of about 7 to 11 cycles. TCRdb analysed the 5' RACE reads with MiXCR anew, one entry per CDR3 protein. This repertoire shows around 990,000 distinct CDR3 sequences, around two fifths found once; its top ten account for around 13%. CDR1 is MNHEY and CDR2 is SVGAGI in the germline V gene. The CDR3 totals 14 residues. The ends lost 7 bases at V and 3 bases at J; junction bases unmatched: 7. Input material: blood. The clonotype was recovered from a man between 18 and 35 years old in good health. J is TRBJ1-2 and V is TRBV6-5; 8 nucleotides line up with TRBD1. CDR3 residues: CASTRTGTYYGYTF. The CDR3 DNA follows: TGTGCCAGCACCCGGACAGGGACGTACTATGGCTACACCTTC.